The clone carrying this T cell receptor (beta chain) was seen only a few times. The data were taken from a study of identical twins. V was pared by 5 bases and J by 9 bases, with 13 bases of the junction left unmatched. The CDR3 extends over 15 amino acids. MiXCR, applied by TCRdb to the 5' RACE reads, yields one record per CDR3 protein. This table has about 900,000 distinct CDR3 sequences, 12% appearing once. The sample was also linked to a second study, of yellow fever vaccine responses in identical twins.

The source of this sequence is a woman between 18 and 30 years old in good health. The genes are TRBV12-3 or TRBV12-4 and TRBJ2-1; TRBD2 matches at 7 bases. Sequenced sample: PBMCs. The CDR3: CASSPYKSQRGEQFF. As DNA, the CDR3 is TGTGCCAGCAGTCCCTATAAATCTCAGCGGGGTGAGCAGTTCTTC.